The text below deals with one TCR beta chain. As yet, its antigen is unknown. This sample is drawn from a study of graft-versus-host responses after intestinal transplantation. Overall study context: Transplant recipients had multivisceral, liver-intestinal, or isolated intestinal grafts. Tacrolimus plus steroids were given to all recipients for about 3 years, preceded by anti-thymocyte globulin induction. Study-wide points: GvH clones turned up in recipient marrow; some had shown up first in ileum or blood. Within allografts, high graft-versus-host to host-versus-graft clonal ratios were seen among patients with graft-donor T cell macrochimerism.

Sequencing was performed with immunoSEQ multiplex PCR; in TCRdb, only in-frame clones are kept and a portion is missing. The table records 60,000 to 65,000 clones, roughly 90% of them present only once. The sequences come from unstimulated CD8+ T cells sorted from spleen or lymph node cells, collected before transplant. The receptor comes from a human donor who was the organ donor for an intestinal transplant.

CDR3 sequence (DNA): TGCAGCGTGCGTGAGGACAGGAGCCAGCCCCAGCATTTT. It encodes CSVREDRSQPQHF. The chain combines TRBV29-1 with TRBJ1-5; 7 nucleotides agree with TRBD1. This CDR3 is 13 amino acids long. CDR1 and CDR2 from the germline V gene are SQVTM and ANQGSEA. Unmatched junction bases numbered 9, after V lost 6 bases and J lost 7 bases.